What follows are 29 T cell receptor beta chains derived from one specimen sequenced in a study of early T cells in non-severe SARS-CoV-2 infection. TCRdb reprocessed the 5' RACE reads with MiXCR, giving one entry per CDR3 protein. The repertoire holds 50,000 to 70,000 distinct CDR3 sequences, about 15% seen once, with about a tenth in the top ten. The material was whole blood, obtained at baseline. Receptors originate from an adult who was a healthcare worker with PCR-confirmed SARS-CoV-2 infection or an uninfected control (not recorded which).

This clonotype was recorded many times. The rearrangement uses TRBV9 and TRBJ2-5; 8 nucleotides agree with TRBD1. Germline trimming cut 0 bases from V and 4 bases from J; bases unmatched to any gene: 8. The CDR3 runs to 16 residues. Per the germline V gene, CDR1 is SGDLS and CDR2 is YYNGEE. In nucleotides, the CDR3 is TGTGCCAGCAGCGTAGATCCAGGGGGCTTGGGAGAGACCCAGTACTTC. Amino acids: CASSVDPGGLGETQYF.

DNA of the CDR3: TGTGCCAGCAGTTTAAGACAGCCTGGTAATTCACCCCTCCACTTT. Translation: CASSLRQPGNSPLHF. The rearrangement joins TRBV12-3 or TRBV12-4 to TRBJ1-6; D might be TRBD1 (5 bases). The CDR3 sequence is 15 residues long. Trimming took off 2 bases at V and 6 bases at J, with 11 bases between the two ends.

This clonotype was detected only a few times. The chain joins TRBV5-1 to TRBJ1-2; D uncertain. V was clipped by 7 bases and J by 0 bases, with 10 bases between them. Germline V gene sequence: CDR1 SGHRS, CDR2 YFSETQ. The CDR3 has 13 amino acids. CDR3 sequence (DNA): TGCGCCAGCGAAGGAGACTCTAACTATGGCTACACCTTC. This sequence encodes CASEGDSNYGYTF.

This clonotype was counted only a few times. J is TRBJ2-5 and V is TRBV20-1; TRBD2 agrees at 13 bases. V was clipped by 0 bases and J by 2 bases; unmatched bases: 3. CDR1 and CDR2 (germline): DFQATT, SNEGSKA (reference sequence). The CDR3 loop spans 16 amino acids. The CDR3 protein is CSARDILAGGQETQYF. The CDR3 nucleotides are TGCAGTGCTAGAGATATACTAGCGGGAGGGCAAGAGACCCAGTACTTC.

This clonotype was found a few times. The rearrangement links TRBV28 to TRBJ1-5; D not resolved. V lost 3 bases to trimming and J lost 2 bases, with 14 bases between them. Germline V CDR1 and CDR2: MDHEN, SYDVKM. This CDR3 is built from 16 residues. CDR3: CASSFPITTGNQPQHF. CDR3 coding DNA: TGTGCCAGCAGTTTTCCCATTACGACGGGCAATCAGCCCCAGCATTTT.

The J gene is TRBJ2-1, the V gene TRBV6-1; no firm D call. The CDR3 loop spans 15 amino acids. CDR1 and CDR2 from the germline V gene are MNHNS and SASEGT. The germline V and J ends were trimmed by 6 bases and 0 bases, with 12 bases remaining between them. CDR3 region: CASSAEQSSYNEQFF. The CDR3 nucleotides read TGTGCCAGCAGCGCGGAGCAAAGCTCCTACAATGAGCAGTTCTTC.

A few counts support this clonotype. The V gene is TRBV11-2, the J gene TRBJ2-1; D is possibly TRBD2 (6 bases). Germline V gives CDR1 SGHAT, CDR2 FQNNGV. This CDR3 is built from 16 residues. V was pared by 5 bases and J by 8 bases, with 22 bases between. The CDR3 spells CASSPRADLGGDEQFF. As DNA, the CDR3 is TGTGCCAGCAGCCCGAGGGCCGACCTAGGAGGGGATGAGCAGTTCTTC.

DNA for the CDR3: TGTGCCAGCAGCTATGAAGTTGGCTACACCTTC. Its translation is CASSYEVGYTF. The chain employs TRBV7-9 and TRBJ1-2; D call uncertain. Germline loops: CDR1 SEHNR, CDR2 FQNEAQ (reference sequence). V lost 4 bases, J lost 7 bases, and 7 bases lay in between. This CDR3 is 11 amino acids long.

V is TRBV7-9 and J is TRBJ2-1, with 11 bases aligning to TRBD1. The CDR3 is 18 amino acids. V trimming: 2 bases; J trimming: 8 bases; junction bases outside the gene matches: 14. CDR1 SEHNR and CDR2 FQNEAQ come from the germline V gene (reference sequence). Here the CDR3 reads CASSLLSIRTGGIDEQFF. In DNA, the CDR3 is TGTGCCAGCAGCTTACTTTCCATTAGGACAGGGGGCATCGATGAGCAGTTCTTC.

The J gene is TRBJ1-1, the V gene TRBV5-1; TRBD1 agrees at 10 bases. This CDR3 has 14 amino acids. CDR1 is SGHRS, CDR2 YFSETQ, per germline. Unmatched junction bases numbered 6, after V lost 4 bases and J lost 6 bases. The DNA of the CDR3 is TGCGCCAGCAGCGATGGGACAGGGGTATCTGAAGCTTTCTTT. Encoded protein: CASSDGTGVSEAFF.

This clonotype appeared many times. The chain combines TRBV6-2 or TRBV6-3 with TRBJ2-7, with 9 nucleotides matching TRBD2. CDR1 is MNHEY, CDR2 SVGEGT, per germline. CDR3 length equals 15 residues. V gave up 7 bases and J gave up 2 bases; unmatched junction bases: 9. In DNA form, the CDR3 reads TGTGCCAGCAAGAAATTAGCGGGGGCCACCTACGAGCAGTACTTC. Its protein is CASKKLAGATYEQYF.

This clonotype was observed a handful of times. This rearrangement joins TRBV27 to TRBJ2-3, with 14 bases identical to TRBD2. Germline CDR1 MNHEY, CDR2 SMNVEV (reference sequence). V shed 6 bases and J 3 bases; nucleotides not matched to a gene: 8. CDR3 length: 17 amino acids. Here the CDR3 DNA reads TGTGCCAGCAGCCGACCGGGACTAGCGGGAGTTACAGATACGCAGTATTTT. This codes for CASSRPGLAGVTDTQYF.

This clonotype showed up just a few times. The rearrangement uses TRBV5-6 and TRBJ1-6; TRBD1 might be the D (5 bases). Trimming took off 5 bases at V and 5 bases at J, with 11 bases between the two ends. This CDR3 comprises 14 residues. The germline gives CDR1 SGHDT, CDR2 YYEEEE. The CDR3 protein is CASSYGQNNSPLHF. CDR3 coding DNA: TGTGCCAGCAGTTACGGACAAAATAATTCACCCCTCCACTTT.

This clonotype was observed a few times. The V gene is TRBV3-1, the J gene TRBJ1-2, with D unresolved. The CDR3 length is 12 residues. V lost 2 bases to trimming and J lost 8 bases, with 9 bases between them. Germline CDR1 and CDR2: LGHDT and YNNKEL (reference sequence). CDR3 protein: CASSQSTGGYTF. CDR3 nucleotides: TGTGCCAGCAGCCAATCCACGGGGGGCTACACCTTC. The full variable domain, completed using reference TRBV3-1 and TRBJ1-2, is DTAVSQTPKYLVTQMGNDKSIKCEQNLGHDTMYWYKQDSKKFLKIMFSYNNKELIINETVPNRFSPKSPDKAHLNLHINSLELGDSAVYFCASSQSTGGYTFGSGTRLTVV.

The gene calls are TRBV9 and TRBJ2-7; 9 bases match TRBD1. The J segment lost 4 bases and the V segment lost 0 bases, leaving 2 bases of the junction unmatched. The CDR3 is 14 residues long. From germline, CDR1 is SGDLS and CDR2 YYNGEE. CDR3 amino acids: CASSVGGQGYEQYF. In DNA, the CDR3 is TGTGCCAGCAGCGTAGGCGGACAGGGGTACGAGCAGTACTTC.

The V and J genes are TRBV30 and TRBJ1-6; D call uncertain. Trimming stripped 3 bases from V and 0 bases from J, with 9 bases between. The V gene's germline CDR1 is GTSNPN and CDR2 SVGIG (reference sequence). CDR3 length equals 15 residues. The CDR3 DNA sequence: TGTGCCTGGAGAATCGGCAGCTCCTATAATTCACCCCTCCACTTT. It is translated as CAWRIGSSYNSPLHF. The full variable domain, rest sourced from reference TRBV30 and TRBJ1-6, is SQTIHQWPATLVQPVGSPLSLECTVEGTSNPNLYWYRQAAGRGLQLLFYSVGIGQISSEVPQNLSASRPQDRQFILSSKKLLLSDSGFYLCAWRIGSSYNSPLHFGNGTRLTVT.

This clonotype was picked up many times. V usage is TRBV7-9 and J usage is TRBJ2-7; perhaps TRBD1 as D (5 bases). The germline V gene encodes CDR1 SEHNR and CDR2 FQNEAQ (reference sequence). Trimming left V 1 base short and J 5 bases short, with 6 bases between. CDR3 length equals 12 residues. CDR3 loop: CASSLGGHEQYF. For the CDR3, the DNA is TGTGCCAGCAGCTTAGGGGGCCACGAGCAGTACTTC.

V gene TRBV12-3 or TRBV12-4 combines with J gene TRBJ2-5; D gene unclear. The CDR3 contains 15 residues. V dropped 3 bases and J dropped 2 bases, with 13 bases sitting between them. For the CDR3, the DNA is TGTGCCAGCAGTTTTTCTCGGCGCGCTCAAGAGACCCAGTACTTC. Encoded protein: CASSFSRRAQETQYF.

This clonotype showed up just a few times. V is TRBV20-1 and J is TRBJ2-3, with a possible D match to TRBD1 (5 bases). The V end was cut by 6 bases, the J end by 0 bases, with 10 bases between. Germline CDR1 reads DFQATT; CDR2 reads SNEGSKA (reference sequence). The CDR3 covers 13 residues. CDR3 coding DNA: TGCAGTGCGGGGCTAGATAGCACAGATACGCAGTATTTT. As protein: CSAGLDSTDTQYF.

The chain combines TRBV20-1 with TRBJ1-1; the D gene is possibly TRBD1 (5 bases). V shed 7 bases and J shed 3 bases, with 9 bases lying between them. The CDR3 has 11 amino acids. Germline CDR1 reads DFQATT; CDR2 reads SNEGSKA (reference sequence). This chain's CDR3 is CSEGRDTEAFF. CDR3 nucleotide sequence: TGCAGTGAGGGGAGGGACACTGAAGCTTTCTTT.

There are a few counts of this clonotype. CDR3 bases: TGTGCCAGCAGCCCAACGGTGGATACGCAGTATTTT. It encodes CASSPTVDTQYF. The rearrangement joins TRBV6-6 to TRBJ2-3; D call uncertain. Germline CDR1 reads MNHNY; CDR2 reads SVGAGI (reference sequence). The CDR3 totals 12 residues. V was clipped by 6 bases and J by 6 bases, with 10 bases between them.

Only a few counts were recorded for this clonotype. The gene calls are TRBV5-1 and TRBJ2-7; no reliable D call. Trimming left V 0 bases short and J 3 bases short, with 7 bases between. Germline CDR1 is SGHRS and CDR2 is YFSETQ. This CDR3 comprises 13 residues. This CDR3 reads CASSLVAGYEQYF. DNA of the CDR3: TGCGCCAGCAGCTTGGTAGCTGGCTACGAGCAGTACTTC.

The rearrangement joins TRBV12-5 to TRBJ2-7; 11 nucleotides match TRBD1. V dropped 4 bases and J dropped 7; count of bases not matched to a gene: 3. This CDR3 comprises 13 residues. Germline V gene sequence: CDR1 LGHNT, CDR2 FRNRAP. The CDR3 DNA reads TGTGCTAGTGGTTGGACAGGGGGCGAAGAGCAGTACTTC. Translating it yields CASGWTGGEEQYF.

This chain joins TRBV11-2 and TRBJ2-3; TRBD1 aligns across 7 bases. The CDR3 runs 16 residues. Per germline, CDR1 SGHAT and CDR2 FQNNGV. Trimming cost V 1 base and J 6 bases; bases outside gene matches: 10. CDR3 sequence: CASSLAEGAPLDTQYF. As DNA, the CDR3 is TGTGCCAGCAGCTTAGCCGAGGGGGCCCCTCTGGATACGCAGTATTTT.

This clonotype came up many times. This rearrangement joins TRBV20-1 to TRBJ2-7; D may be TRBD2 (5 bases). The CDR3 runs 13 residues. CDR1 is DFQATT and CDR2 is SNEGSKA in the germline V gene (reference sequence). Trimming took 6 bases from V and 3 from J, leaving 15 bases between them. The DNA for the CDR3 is TGCAGTGCCCTGTCGGGGAACTTCTACGAGCAGTACTTC. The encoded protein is CSALSGNFYEQYF.

The CDR3 protein is CASGSGTSVYNEQFF. The CDR3 DNA follows: TGTGCTAGTGGATCCGGGACTAGCGTTTACAATGAGCAGTTCTTC. The chain combines TRBV12-5 with TRBJ2-1, with TRBD2 matching 10 bases. Germline V gene sequence: CDR1 LGHNT, CDR2 FRNRAP. This CDR3 is built from 15 residues. With 6 bases clipped from V and 4 bases from J, the junction kept 6 bases outside the gene matches. Filled out from reference TRBV12-5 and TRBJ2-1, the complete variable domain reads DARVTQTPRHKVTEMGQEVTMRCQPILGHNTVFWYRQTMMQGLELLAYFRNRAPLDDSGMPKDRFSAEMPDATLATLKIQPSEPRDSAVYFCASGSGTSVYNEQFFGPGTRLTVL.

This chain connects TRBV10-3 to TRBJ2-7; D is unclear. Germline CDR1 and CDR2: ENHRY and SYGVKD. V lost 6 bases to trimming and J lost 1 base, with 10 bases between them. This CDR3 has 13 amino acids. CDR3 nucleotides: TGTGCCATCAGATCAGGCGGATCCTACGAGCAGTACTTC. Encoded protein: CAIRSGGSYEQYF.

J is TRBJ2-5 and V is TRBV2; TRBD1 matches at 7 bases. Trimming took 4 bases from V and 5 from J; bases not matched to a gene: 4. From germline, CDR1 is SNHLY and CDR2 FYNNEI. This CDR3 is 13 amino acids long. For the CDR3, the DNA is TGTGCCAGCAGTGGGACAGGAGCGGAGACCCAGTACTTC. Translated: CASSGTGAETQYF.

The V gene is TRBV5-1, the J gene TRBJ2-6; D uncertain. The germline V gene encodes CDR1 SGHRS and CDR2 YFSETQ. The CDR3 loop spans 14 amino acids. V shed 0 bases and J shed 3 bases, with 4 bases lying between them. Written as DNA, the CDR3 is TGCGCCAGCAGCTTGGCCGGTGGGGCCAACGTCCTGACTTTC. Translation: CASSLAGGANVLTF.